The entry below gives a single TCR beta chain sequence along with its context. The assay was immunoSEQ multiplex PCR, and TCRdb's table has in-frame clones only and misses some. The repertoire holds roughly 150,000 clones, 70% to 90% seen once, with around 1.9% in the top ten. These data come from a study of blood T cell repertoires in COVID-19. Study-wide background: Some COVID-19 samples were acute and others convalescent; all came from the United States, Italy and Spain. Sources were T cells, B-cell-depleted T cells, or PBMCs; the material itself was cDNA or gDNA.

CDR1 and CDR2 from the germline V gene are SGDLS and YYNGEE. CDR3 length equals 15 residues. V trimming: 0 bases; J trimming: 6 bases; junction bases outside the gene matches: 4. The material sequenced was peripheral blood. The receptor was derived from a man aged 50 to 60 who had recovered from COVID-19. The chain employs TRBV9 and TRBJ2-1; 9 bases fit TRBD1. CDR3 coding DNA: TGTGCCAGCAGCGTAGTGGGGACAGGGAGCAATGAGCAGTTCTTC. As protein: CASSVVGTGSNEQFF.